This T cell receptor beta chain emerged from a study of OX40 agonist ivuxolimab in advanced cancers. Notes on the research overall: Ivuxolimab was an agonistic, fully human IgG2 monoclonal antibody directed against OX40 (CD134), a costimulatory receptor. The purpose of peripheral TCRbeta sequencing was to test whether ivuxolimab changed TCR sequence diversity and led to clonal T-cell expansion. Among the 52 dose-escalation patients, around 20 had hepatocellular carcinoma, some 15 melanoma, 9 renal cell carcinoma and 9 head and neck cancer. Intravenous ivuxolimab was administered to patients every 2 weeks at six dose levels: 0.01, 0.1, 0.3, 1.5, 3 and 10 mg/kg. The paper covers the monotherapy dose-escalation part of the phase I ivuxolimab trial, which included N ≈ 50 patients. Prior anti-PD-1, anti-PD-L1 or anti-CTLA-4 therapy was permitted, and approximately 39% of dose-escalation patients had received checkpoint inhibitors. In the dose-escalation cohort, roughly 80% of patients were male, and the mean age was approximately 60 years, with a range of roughly 23 to 85. Partial responses occurred in three dose-escalation patients: two with cutaneous melanoma and one with hepatocellular carcinoma.

Here V drops 5 bases and J drops 3 bases, and the junction holds 10 bases not matched to any gene. The CDR3 sequence holds 16 residues, the cysteine and phenylalanine included. The CDR3 DNA has 48 bases and is translated from base 1. In the germline V gene, CDR1 corresponds to SGHTA and CDR2 to FQGNSA. To note about this clone: Its antigen remains unidentified. No much larger clonotype is one base removed from it; base qualities were not supplied.

Here is what the overall study found, with its caveats: Partial responders in the 0.1-3.0 mg/kg groups had among the lowest normalized peripheral clonal expansion, especially among CD8+ T cells. Clonal expansion of both CD4+ and CD8+ blood T cells was observed from baseline to week 6 at doses 0.1 to 3.0 mg/kg. After ivuxolimab, more expanded clones were found on average in CD8+ T cells than in CD4+ T cells. Low levels of normalized T-cell clonal expansion were also seen in some nonresponding patients. The antigen specificity of the clonally expanded peripheral T cells was not determined.

Genomic DNA was extracted from sorted cells for sequencing of the TCRbeta CDR3 region. The immunoSEQ Assay was used to sequence the TCRbeta CDR3 regions. Here the immuneACCESS table is served through TCRdb, limited to in-frame sequences with V and J called. Missing clones are a known gap in these copies; in checked studies unresolved V genes cover under half, and the rest lacks a known reason. This sample is represented by some 85,000 clones; 91% of them were singletons. The top ten clonotypes cover approximately 2.5% of the sample. Patients with a history of autoimmune disease or receiving systemic immunosuppression were excluded from the trial. In every dose cohort, peripheral blood was drawn for TCR sequencing at baseline, cycle 4 day 1, and cycle 7 day 1. Samples came from an open-label, multicenter, first-in-human phase I dose-escalation trial of ivuxolimab. Adults with locally advanced or metastatic melanoma, renal cell, hepatocellular, or head and neck squamous cell carcinoma were enrolled in the trial. Before TCR sequencing, CD4+ and CD8+ T cells were separately sorted from peripheral blood.

Specimen: CD4+ or CD8+ T cells sorted from blood, collected in a trial of the OX40 agonist ivuxolimab. In this chain, TRBV7-2 is recombined with TRBJ1-2; 9 nucleotides in the junction match TRBD1. This TCR came from an adult with an advanced solid tumor such as melanoma, head and neck, liver or kidney cancer. CDR3 region: CASSRGTGSKYYGYTF. The DNA sequence is given as TGTGCCAGCAGCCGCGGGACAGGGTCGAAGTACTATGGCTACACCTTC.